Described below is a single T cell receptor beta chain sequence and its context. Its matching antigen is unknown. This sample stems from a study of blood T cells in healthy people across ages. Study-wide findings and caveats: Long-lived donors had more naive CD4+ cells and higher diversity than aged donors. Lack of knowledge of donor CMV status possibly confounded expanded clonotype changes.

In terms of origin and age, donors were healthy Caucasian individuals from Russia aged about 6 to 90. Peripheral blood was drawn, roughly 10 milliliters per donor. With a J-beta primer mix and a sample-barcoded 5' primer, a second PCR ran about 6 to 11 cycles. TCRdb reprocessed the 5' RACE reads with MiXCR, giving one entry per CDR3 protein. The table lists 850,000 to 1,300,000 distinct CDR3 sequences, under 55% of them singletons. Trimming shortened V by 5 bases and J by 8 bases, and 13 bases separated the two germline ends. The CDR3 length is 14 residues. CDR1 SNHLY and CDR2 FYNNEI come from the germline V gene.

The sequence was obtained from a woman aged 55-75 years in good health. Input material: blood. J is TRBJ2-6 and V is TRBV2, with D possibly matching TRBD1 (6 bases). The CDR3 loop is CASSFARGTNVLTF. The CDR3 DNA sequence: TGTGCCAGCAGTTTCGCCAGGGGCACCAACGTCCTGACTTTC.